This T cell receptor (beta chain) appears in the sequencing data of a study of cytomegalovirus exposure and HLA in healthy donors. Researchers ran the PCR with 60 Vbeta and 13 Jbeta primers. Method: immunoSEQ multiplex PCR; TCRdb's copy keeps in-frame clones and lacks some. Among fewer than 200,000 clones, approximately 84% were seen once, and the ten largest hold around 0.98%. Trimming removed 3 bases from V and 0 bases from J, with 15 bases in between. Germline CDR1 SGDLS, CDR2 YYNGEE. CDR3 length: 16 amino acids. This TCR derives from a man under 40 in good health and CMV-seronegative. Input material: PBMCs. V and J are TRBV9 and TRBJ1-1; tentative D call: TRBD1 (5 bases). CDR3 sequence: CASSAGEGIMNTEAFF. CDR3 DNA: TGTGCCAGCAGCGCGGGGGAGGGGATCATGAACACTGAAGCTTTCTTT. Full variable domain (missing parts from reference TRBV9 and TRBJ1-1): DSGVTQTPKHLITATGQRVTLRCSPRSGDLSVYWYQQSLDQGLQFLIQYYNGEERAKGNILERFSAQQFPDLHSELNLSSLELGDSALYFCASSAGEGIMNTEAFFGQGTRLTVV.